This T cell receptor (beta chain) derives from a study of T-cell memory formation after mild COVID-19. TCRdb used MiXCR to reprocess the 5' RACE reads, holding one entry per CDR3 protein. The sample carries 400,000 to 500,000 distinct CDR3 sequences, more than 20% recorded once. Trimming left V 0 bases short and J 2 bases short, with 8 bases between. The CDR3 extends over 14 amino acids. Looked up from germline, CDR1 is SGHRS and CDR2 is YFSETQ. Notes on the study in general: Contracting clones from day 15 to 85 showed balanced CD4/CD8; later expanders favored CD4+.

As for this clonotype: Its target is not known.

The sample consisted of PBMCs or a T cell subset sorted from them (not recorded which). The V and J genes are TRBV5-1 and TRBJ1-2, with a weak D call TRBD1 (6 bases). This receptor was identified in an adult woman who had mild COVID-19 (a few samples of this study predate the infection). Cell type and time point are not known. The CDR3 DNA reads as TGCGCCAGCAGCTTGGGACAGGAAAACTATGGCTACACCTTC. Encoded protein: CASSLGQENYGYTF.